These T cell receptor beta chains were read from a single sample in a study of T cells expressing NK-cell markers. Each CDR3 protein gets one entry in TCRdb, which reprocessed the 5' RACE reads and gives no DNA. This table holds some 500,000 distinct CDR3 sequences. Material for sequencing was blood T cells: a sorted CD56 or NKG2C T cell subset, CD4+ or CD8+ T cells, or bulk PBMC T cells (not recorded which). These receptors were taken from a woman aged 45-65 years in good health. CDR3s include the opening cysteine and the closing phenylalanine or tryptophan. Fields, in order: V gene, J gene, CDR3 protein.

TRBV3-1	TRBJ1-2	CASSQDPVVGYTF
TRBV7-6	TRBJ1-1	CASSSYRGTEAFF
TRBV6-1	TRBJ2-3	CASSTQPGLGQPDTQYF
TRBV7-6	TRBJ2-5	CASSLLSRETQYF
TRBV7-9	TRBJ2-3	CASSRNLANRTDTQYF
TRBV5-1	TRBJ2-7	CASTEVSSGYEQYF
TRBV7-4	TRBJ2-3	CASSCGLAGGITNTDTQYF
TRBV2	TRBJ2-3	CASSGVAGEEDTQYF
TRBV13	TRBJ2-2	CASSLLADRSKNTGELFF
TRBV4-2	TRBJ2-1	CASSQDLGTSKEQFF
TRBV24-1	TRBJ2-2	CATSDRGVTGELFF
TRBV6-2/TRBV6-3	TRBJ2-5	CASSIITSGRRETQYF
TRBV12-3/TRBV12-4	TRBJ2-1	CASRPGTGGGRSYNEQFF
TRBV5-1	TRBJ1-4	CASRRDPTTNEKLFF
TRBV20-1	TRBJ2-7	CSALAGGPTTEQYF
TRBV27	TRBJ2-2	CASSLYGRRRAGELFF
TRBV11-3	TRBJ2-1	CASSLTYRDEQFF
TRBV4-1	TRBJ2-7	CASSQVQGWNEQYF
TRBV4-1	TRBJ2-5	CASSQHGTVQETQYF
TRBV5-1	TRBJ2-3	CASSLFGVAGVGTDTQYF
TRBV5-1	TRBJ2-5	CASSLAPGLAGETQYF
TRBV20-1	TRBJ2-1	CSARVGTSPYNEQFF
TRBV12-3/TRBV12-4	TRBJ2-5	CASSLGTSTETQYF
TRBV2	TRBJ2-3	CASSGILLTDTQYF
TRBV3-1	TRBJ2-1	CASSPTSGSFNEQFF
TRBV6-1	TRBJ2-7	CASSEAPGAIGYEQYF
TRBV5-1	TRBJ2-3	CASSRGGTDTQYF
TRBV27	TRBJ2-7	CASMATSGNYEQYF
TRBV7-8	TRBJ1-1	CASSLTGQMNTEAFF
TRBV6-2/TRBV6-3	TRBJ2-3	CASSWGGGPAQYF
TRBV29-1	TRBJ2-7	CSVLGVEEQYF
TRBV20-1	TRBJ2-5	CSAVGLDSKETQYF
TRBV12-3/TRBV12-4	TRBJ2-2	CASSFASNTGELFF